These 26 T cell receptor beta chains originate from one sample sequenced in a study of T cell clonotyping in hematopoietic cell transplantation. Profiled with immunoSEQ multiplex PCR; TCRdb holds only in-frame clones, not every one. The table lists more than 40,000 clones, 95% of them singletons. Sequenced: peripheral blood mononuclear cells. All receptors come from a young man in good health. Some clones in this sample may be carry-over from other donors' samples.

This clone was detected once. The rearrangement joins TRBV19 to TRBJ2-7; tentative D call: TRBD1 (5 bases). This CDR3 comprises 12 residues. Germline V CDR1 and CDR2: LNHDA, SQIVND (reference sequence). The V end lost 5 bases, the J end lost 3 bases, and 8 bases lay between the germline ends. The CDR3 coding sequence is TGTGCCAGTAGTGTCGACAGCTACGAGCAGTACTTC. This translates into CASSVDSYEQYF.

The rearrangement uses TRBV27 and TRBJ2-2; 9 bases agree with TRBD1. The V segment lost 5 bases and the J segment 5 bases; nucleotides outside the gene matches: 9. Germline-derived CDR1 and CDR2 are MNHEY and SMNVEV (reference sequence). This CDR3 has 16 residues. CDR3 protein: CASSNPGQGDTGELFF. The CDR3 bases are TGTGCCAGCAGTAATCCGGGACAGGGAGATACCGGGGAGCTGTTTTTT.

This chain joins TRBV6-6 and TRBJ2-3, with TRBD2 as a possible D gene (6 bases). Trimming cost V 0 bases and J 2 bases, with 12 bases left between them. The length of the CDR3 is 16 residues. CDR1 MNHNY and CDR2 SVGAGI come from the germline V gene (reference sequence). The CDR3 here is CASSYSSGPLTDTQYF. For the CDR3, the DNA is TGTGCCAGCAGTTACTCGAGCGGGCCTCTCACAGATACGCAGTATTTT.

This chain joins TRBV30 and TRBJ1-1, with D unclear. The germline CDR1 and CDR2 sequences are GTSNPN and SVGIG (reference sequence). V was pared by 4 bases and J by 1 base, with 10 bases between. CDR3 size: 13 residues. The CDR3 spells CAWTPGRNTEAFF. In DNA form, the CDR3 reads TGTGCCTGGACTCCGGGCAGGAACACTGAAGCTTTCTTT.

Written as DNA, the CDR3 is TGTGCCAGTAGTCCACGGACAGGAGAAAATTCACCCCTCCACTTT. Translated, it gives CASSPRTGENSPLHF. The gene calls are TRBV19 and TRBJ1-6; 7 positions match TRBD1. CDR3 length equals 15 residues. V lost 5 bases to trimming and J lost 7 bases; unmatched junction nucleotides: 8. The germline gives CDR1 LNHDA, CDR2 SQIVND (reference sequence). Full variable domain (rest looked up from reference TRBV19 and TRBJ1-6): DGGITQSPKYLFRKEGQNVTLSCEQNLNHDAMYWYRQDPGQGLRLIYYSQIVNDFQKGDIAEGYSVSREKKESFPLTVTSAQKNPTAFYLCASSPRTGENSPLHFGNGTRLTVT.

The chain carries TRBV4-3 and TRBJ2-5; D possibly corresponds to TRBD1 (6 bases). The CDR3 is made up of 14 amino acids. Germline CDR1 LGHNA, CDR2 YSLEER. V was shortened by 4 bases and J by 5 bases, with 14 bases between the two germline ends. The CDR3, as DNA: TGCGCCAGCAGCCCCCTTGAGGGGGTGGAGACCCAGTACTTC. It encodes CASSPLEGVETQYF.

The chain has TRBV19 and TRBJ1-2; D not resolved. This CDR3 has 17 residues. The germline CDR1 and CDR2 sequences are LNHDA and SQIVND (reference sequence). The V end lost 2 bases, the J end lost 0 bases, and 16 bases lay between the germline ends. The DNA of the CDR3 is TGTGCCAGTAGTATACGGACGGAAGCTTCCTCTAACTATGGCTACACCTTC. Translation: CASSIRTEASSNYGYTF.

This rearrangement joins TRBV6-5 to TRBJ1-2; 11 bases align to TRBD1. V trimming: 6 bases; J trimming: 6 bases; junction bases outside the gene matches: 3. The germline CDR1 and CDR2 sequences are MNHEY and SVGAGI. The CDR3 consists of 13 residues. CDR3 in amino acids: CASRDRGPNGYTF. CDR3 nucleotides: TGTGCCAGCAGGGACAGGGGGCCGAATGGCTACACCTTC.

This chain connects TRBV2 to TRBJ2-3, with a weak D call TRBD2 (5 bases). The CDR3 runs 13 residues. CDR1 and CDR2 from the germline V gene are SNHLY and FYNNEI. V was shortened by 7 bases and J by 1 base, with 9 bases between the two germline ends. The CDR3 DNA sequence: TGTGCCAGCACTGGACTCCGCACAGATACGCAGTATTTT. Translating gives CASTGLRTDTQYF.

The CDR3 DNA reads TGTGCCAGCAGCTTGGTGGCGGCAGGGAAGTATGGCTACACCTTC. It codes for CASSLVAAGKYGYTF. This chain connects TRBV5-6 to TRBJ1-2, with D possibly TRBD1 on 5 matching bases. Trimming took off 0 bases at V and 5 bases at J, with 14 bases between the two ends. CDR1 SGHDT and CDR2 YYEEEE come from the germline V gene. CDR3 size: 15 residues.

The chain employs TRBV5-1 and TRBJ2-5; D is perhaps TRBD2 (6 bases). V lost 4 bases, J lost 5 bases, and 12 bases lay in between. Germline V gives CDR1 SGHRS, CDR2 YFSETQ. The CDR3 totals 13 residues. CDR3 sequence: CASSRWEVETQYF. CDR3 coding DNA: TGCGCCAGCAGCAGGTGGGAGGTTGAGACCCAGTACTTC.

The chain combines TRBV30 with TRBJ1-2; D call uncertain. Germline V gene data show CDR1 as GTSNPN and CDR2 as SVGIG (reference sequence). V was shortened by 1 base and J by 6 bases, with 12 bases between the two germline ends. This CDR3 is built from 13 residues. DNA for the CDR3: TGTGCCTGGAGTGGGGGTCGGGGAAATGGCTACACCTTC. It is translated as CAWSGGRGNGYTF.

This clone was observed a handful of times. The J gene is TRBJ2-7, the V gene TRBV27; TRBD1 aligns across 8 bases. The J segment lost 3 bases and the V segment lost 2 bases, leaving 12 bases of the junction unmatched. The germline V gene has CDR1 MNHEY and CDR2 SMNVEV (reference sequence). The CDR3 totals 17 residues. The CDR3 DNA sequence: TGTGCCAGCAGTTTACGGCTACCCAGGGGGCAAAACTACGAGCAGTACTTC. Protein sequence: CASSLRLPRGQNYEQYF.

V gene TRBV15 combines with J gene TRBJ2-2, with D perhaps TRBD2 (6 bases). The CDR3 sequence is 19 residues long. Germline assignment: CDR1 LNHNV and CDR2 YYDKDF (reference sequence). V gave up 0 bases and J gave up 0 bases, with 17 bases separating them. CDR3 region: CATSRDPSDPRSNTGELFF. CDR3 sequence (DNA): TGTGCCACCAGCAGAGATCCTAGCGACCCAAGATCGAACACCGGGGAGCTGTTTTTT.

V gene TRBV30 combines with J gene TRBJ2-1; 11 bases match TRBD2. CDR1 and CDR2 (germline): GTSNPN, SVGIG (reference sequence). The CDR3 has 15 amino acids. After removal of 0 bases from V and 9 bases from J, the junction contained 7 bases not matched to a gene. The CDR3 coding sequence is TGTGCCTGGAGTGTACTAGCGGGAGAGGCAAGTGAGCAGTTCTTC. This translates into CAWSVLAGEASEQFF.

This CDR3 is CASSPDRYEQYF. The CDR3 bases are TGTGCCAGCAGTCCCGACAGGTACGAGCAGTACTTC. This chain uses TRBV27 with TRBJ2-7; maybe TRBD1 (6 bases). Germline V gene data show CDR1 as MNHEY and CDR2 as SMNVEV (reference sequence). The CDR3 length is 12 residues. With 5 bases removed from V and 4 bases from J, the gap between germline ends came to 9 bases.

The chain is built from TRBV19 and TRBJ1-1, with D maybe TRBD1 (6 bases). CDR3 length equals 16 residues. The germline V and J ends were trimmed by 3 bases and 1 base, with 15 bases remaining between them. Germline V gives CDR1 LNHDA, CDR2 SQIVND (reference sequence). The CDR3 is CASSIGGLGRNTEAFF. The CDR3 bases are TGTGCCAGTAGTATCGGGGGCCTGGGACGGAACACTGAAGCTTTCTTT.

This clone was picked up one time. V is TRBV2 and J is TRBJ2-5, with a tentative D call TRBD2 (8 bases). Germline V gives CDR1 SNHLY, CDR2 FYNNEI. The CDR3 consists of 16 residues. Trimming cost V 7 bases and J 1 base, with 19 bases left between them. CDR3 nucleotide sequence: TGTGCCAGCAAGGTTGGGACAGCGGGGGTCCAAGAGACCCAGTACTTC. Its protein product is CASKVGTAGVQETQYF.

This clone has a single count. The chain has TRBV9 and TRBJ2-3; no reliable D call. This CDR3 is built from 14 residues. V lost 4 bases and J 2 bases, leaving 11 bases between the germline ends. Germline V gives CDR1 SGDLS, CDR2 YYNGEE. The CDR3 is CASSSAYATDTQYF. CDR3 in DNA: TGTGCCAGCAGCTCGGCGTACGCCACAGATACGCAGTATTTT. The full variable domain, its missing parts supplied by reference TRBV9 and TRBJ2-3, is DSGVTQTPKHLITATGQRVTLRCSPRSGDLSVYWYQQSLDQGLQFLIQYYNGEERAKGNILERFSAQQFPDLHSELNLSSLELGDSALYFCASSSAYATDTQYFGPGTRLTVL.

This rearrangement joins TRBV11-1 to TRBJ2-5; D is perhaps TRBD1 (6 bases). CDR1 is SGHAT, CDR2 FQDESV, per germline (reference sequence). V lost 3 bases, J lost 2 bases, and 13 bases lay in between. This CDR3 is built from 15 residues. CDR3 nucleotides: TGTGCCAGCAGCTTTGGCGGACAGAGACAAGAGACCCAGTACTTC. This codes for CASSFGGQRQETQYF.

A few counts support this clone. Written as DNA, the CDR3 is TGTGCCAGCCCCCACCCCGGGACTAGCGGGGCTGGTGAGCAGTTCTTC. Translating gives CASPHPGTSGAGEQFF. The chain couples TRBV5-4 to TRBJ2-1, with 13 bases matching TRBD2. The germline V gene encodes CDR1 SGHNT and CDR2 YYREEE (reference sequence). J lost 9 bases, V lost 7 bases, and 13 bases had no gene match. The CDR3 is made up of 16 amino acids. Drawing the rest from reference TRBV5-4 and TRBJ2-1, the complete variable domain is ETGVTQSPTHLIKTRGQQVTLRCSSQSGHNTVSWYQQALGQGPQFIFQYYREEENGRGNFPPRFSGLQFPNYSSELNVNALELDDSALYLCASPHPGTSGAGEQFFGPGTRLTVL.

The rearrangement joins TRBV30 to TRBJ1-5, with D unclear. The CDR3 has 16 residues. The germline V gene encodes CDR1 GTSNPN and CDR2 SVGIG (reference sequence). Trimming stripped 2 bases from V and 0 bases from J, with 14 bases between. The CDR3 DNA reads TGTGCCTGGAGTCCCCCCAGTTTCTATAGCAATCAGCCCCAGCATTTT. This translates into CAWSPPSFYSNQPQHF.

On this clone itself: An end of the junction differs from the germline gene, which may be a read error. This chain links TRBV5-6 with TRBJ1-2; no reliable D call. The germline CDR1 and CDR2 sequences are SGHDT and YYEEEE. This CDR3 has 13 residues. This chain's CDR3 is CASSLYSVAGASF. CDR3 in DNA: TGTGCCAGCAGCTTGTACAGTGTCGCAGGTGCGTCCTTC.

The chain couples TRBV14 to TRBJ2-1; D perhaps matches TRBD1 (7 bases). Germline V gene sequence: CDR1 SGHDN, CDR2 FVKESK. The CDR3 has 16 residues. V lost 4 bases and J lost 5, with 18 bases in between. The CDR3 loop is CASSRRQGLWDNEQFF. The CDR3, as DNA: TGTGCCAGCAGCCGGAGACAGGGACTTTGGGACAATGAGCAGTTCTTC.

The V and J genes are TRBV5-1 and TRBJ1-1; the D gene is possibly TRBD1 (5 bases). The CDR3 runs to 16 residues. The germline V gene has CDR1 SGHRS and CDR2 YFSETQ. V was clipped by 0 bases and J by 5 bases, with 17 bases between them. The CDR3 sequence is CASSLDPPGKLTEAFF. The CDR3 DNA is TGCGCCAGCAGCTTGGACCCCCCAGGGAAATTGACTGAAGCTTTCTTT.

This rearrangement joins TRBV7-3 to TRBJ1-5; D uncertain. CDR3 length: 13 residues. Germline assignment: CDR1 SGHTA and CDR2 FQGTGA. Trimming shortened V by 2 bases and J by 4 bases, and 6 bases separated the two germline ends. The CDR3: CASSLAPNQPQHF. The CDR3 DNA sequence: TGTGCCAGCAGCTTAGCACCGAATCAGCCCCAGCATTTT. Full variable domain (rest looked up from reference TRBV7-3 and TRBJ1-5): GAGVSQTPSNKVTEKGKYVELRCDPISGHTALYWYRQSLGQGPEFLIYFQGTGAADDSGLPNDRFFAVRPEGSVSTLKIQRTERGDSAVYLCASSLAPNQPQHFGDGTRLSIL.